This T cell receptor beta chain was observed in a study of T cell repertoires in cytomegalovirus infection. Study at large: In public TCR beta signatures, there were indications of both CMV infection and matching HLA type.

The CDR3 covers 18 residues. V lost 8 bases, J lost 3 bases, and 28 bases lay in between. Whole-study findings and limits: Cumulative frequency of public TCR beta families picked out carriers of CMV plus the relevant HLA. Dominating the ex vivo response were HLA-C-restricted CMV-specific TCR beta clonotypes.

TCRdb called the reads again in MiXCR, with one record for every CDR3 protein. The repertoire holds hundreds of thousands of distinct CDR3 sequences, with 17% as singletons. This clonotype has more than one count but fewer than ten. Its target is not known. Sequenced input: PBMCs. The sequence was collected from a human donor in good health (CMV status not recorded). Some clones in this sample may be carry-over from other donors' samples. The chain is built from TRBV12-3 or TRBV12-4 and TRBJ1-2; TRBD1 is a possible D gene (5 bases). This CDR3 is CASGGPRDRGVHDYGYTF. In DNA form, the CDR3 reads TGTGCCAGCGGAGGTCCCCGGGACCGGGGCGTTCATGACTATGGCTACACCTTC.